The 13 T cell receptor beta chains in this list originate from one sample, sequenced in a study of cytomegalovirus exposure and HLA in healthy donors. The PCR ran on 60 Vbeta and 13 Jbeta primers. Libraries were prepared by immunoSEQ multiplex PCR; TCRdb keeps only in-frame clonotypes and omits some of them. The sample records about 120,000 clones, 82% being singletons. The sequenced sample consisted of PBMCs. The receptors originated from a woman in her late teens or twenties in good health and CMV-seronegative.

This sequence joins TRBV25-1 and TRBJ1-6; no definite D call. V lost 4 bases, J lost 0 bases, and 10 bases lay in between. CDR1 and CDR2 (germline): MGHDK, SYGVNS. The CDR3 covers 16 residues. DNA of the CDR3: TGTGCCAGCAGTGCGGGTGGGAGCTCCTATAATTCACCCCTCCACTTT. This encodes CASSAGGSSYNSPLHF. The whole variable domain, filled in from reference TRBV25-1 and TRBJ1-6, reads EADIYQTPRYLVIGTGKKITLECSQTMGHDKMYWYQQDPGMELHLIHYSYGVNSTEKGDLSSESTVSRIRTEHFPLTLESARPSHTSQYLCASSAGGSSYNSPLHFGNGTRLTVT.

This chain connects TRBV7-2 to TRBJ1-5; 8 nucleotides line up with TRBD1. The CDR3 sequence is 15 residues long. CDR1 is SGHTA and CDR2 is FQGNSA in the germline V gene. With 3 bases clipped from V and 7 bases from J, the junction kept 8 bases outside the gene matches. Here the CDR3 reads CASSFDSGGIQPQHF. As DNA, the CDR3 is TGTGCCAGCAGCTTTGACTCAGGGGGCATCCAGCCCCAGCATTTT.

The chain recombines TRBV30 with TRBJ2-2; tentatively, D is TRBD1 (6 bases). The CDR3 totals 16 residues. Germline V gene sequence: CDR1 GTSNPN, CDR2 SVGIG (reference sequence). Trimming cost V 1 base and J 1 base, with 13 bases left between them. The CDR3 DNA reads TGTGCCTGGAGTGACCCGACAGGAGGGAACACCGGGGAGCTGTTTTTT. Translated, it gives CAWSDPTGGNTGELFF.

This clone turned up a few times. The chain has TRBV7-6 and TRBJ2-7; TRBD2 aligns across 8 bases. Germline assignment: CDR1 SGHVS and CDR2 FNYEAQ. Germline trimming cut 3 bases from V and 1 base from J; bases unmatched to any gene: 2. The CDR3 runs 14 residues. CDR3 sequence reads: CASSFGRGSYEQYF. The CDR3 DNA reads as TGTGCCAGCAGCTTCGGGAGGGGTTCCTACGAGCAGTACTTC. The full variable domain, rest sourced from reference TRBV7-6 and TRBJ2-7, is GAGVSQSPRYKVTKRGQDVALRCDPISGHVSLYWYRQALGQGPEFLTYFNYEAQQDKSGLPNDRFSAERPEGSISTLTIQRTEQRDSAMYRCASSFGRGSYEQYFGPGTRLTVT.

V is TRBV10-2 and J is TRBJ2-7; unclear D gene. Trimming shortened V by 6 bases and J by 6 bases, and 12 bases separated the two germline ends. Germline V lookup: CDR1 WSHSY, CDR2 SAAADI. This CDR3 region has 12 residues. The CDR3 loop is CASSQSQSEQYF. The CDR3 DNA follows: TGCGCCAGCAGCCAAAGTCAGTCCGAGCAGTACTTC.

The rearrangement links TRBV5-4 to TRBJ1-1, with unresolved D. The germline V gene encodes CDR1 SGHNT and CDR2 YYREEE (reference sequence). This CDR3 spans 16 amino acids. V lost 0 bases and J lost 5, with 17 bases in between. The CDR3 here is CASSLGGVLLGTEAFF. The CDR3, as DNA: TGTGCCAGCAGCTTGGGGGGAGTCCTTTTGGGGACTGAAGCTTTCTTT.

The rearrangement uses TRBV7-9 and TRBJ1-2, with D tentatively TRBD1 (6 bases). V lost 4 bases, J lost 6 bases, and 12 bases lay in between. There are 13 residues in the CDR3. CDR1 and CDR2 from the germline V gene are SEHNR and FQNEAQ (reference sequence). The CDR3 reads CASSSAGVHGYTF. The CDR3 coding sequence is TGTGCCAGCAGCTCGGCAGGGGTCCATGGCTACACCTTC.

This rearrangement joins TRBV11-2 to TRBJ1-4; D is unresolved. With 2 bases removed from V and 7 bases from J, the gap between germline ends came to 11 bases. Germline loops: CDR1 SGHAT, CDR2 FQNNGV. The CDR3 consists of 14 residues. CDR3 protein: CASSLTGSGEKLFF. DNA of the CDR3: TGTGCCAGCAGCTTAACGGGAAGCGGTGAAAAACTGTTTTTT.

This clone was picked up a small number of times. The V gene is TRBV4-1, the J gene TRBJ1-2, with D perhaps matching TRBD1 (5 bases). Germline V CDR1 and CDR2: MGHRA, YSYEKL. V was clipped by 4 bases and J by 4 bases, with 19 bases between them. There are 16 residues in the CDR3. CDR3 amino acids: CASSPSGGDWGYGYTF. The CDR3 coding sequence is TGCGCCAGCAGCCCCAGCGGGGGGGATTGGGGCTATGGCTACACCTTC.

This CDR3 reads CASSLVSRGPPFQETQYF. The CDR3 nucleotides read TGTGCCAGCAGCTTAGTTTCGCGGGGCCCCCCATTCCAAGAGACCCAGTACTTC. The chain couples TRBV7-6 to TRBJ2-5; perhaps TRBD2 as D (6 bases). Trimming took off 1 base at V and 1 base at J, with 19 bases between the two ends. From germline, CDR1 is SGHVS and CDR2 FNYEAQ. The CDR3 loop spans 18 amino acids.

The sample holds a few counts of this clone. This chain links TRBV6-1 with TRBJ2-7; no reliable D call. V lost 0 bases and J lost 3, with 6 bases in between. The CDR3 spans 13 residues. Germline values: CDR1 MNHNS, CDR2 SASEGT. The CDR3 sequence is CASSEAGDYEQYF. The DNA for the CDR3 is TGTGCCAGCAGTGAAGCGGGCGACTACGAGCAGTACTTC.

The chain links TRBV11-2 to TRBJ2-7, with a tentative D call TRBD2 (6 bases). Trimming cost V 8 bases and J 3 bases, with 14 bases left between them. Per the germline V gene, CDR1 is SGHAT and CDR2 is FQNNGV. The CDR3 consists of 13 residues. In DNA, the CDR3 is TGTGCCAGCGCCGGGGGACGGGGCTACGAGCAGTACTTC. Amino acid sequence: CASAGGRGYEQYF.

J is TRBJ1-2 and V is TRBV6-5; D is uncertain. Germline V gene data show CDR1 as MNHEY and CDR2 as SVGAGI. This CDR3 has 14 residues. Trimming left V 6 bases short and J 2 bases short, with 13 bases between. The CDR3 nucleotides are TGTGCCAGCAGCCCGTTCGACGGGAACTATGGCTACACCTTC. Translated, it gives CASSPFDGNYGYTF.